The subject of this entry is one TCR beta chain. Which antigen it targets is not known. There are no base qualities to consult, and no much larger clone falls within one base. The sample is drawn from a study of CD8+ T cells in alopecia areata (dated by TCRdb to 2017 to 2018). For the study in its entirety: The treated patients took part in an open-label pilot trial in which moderate-to-severe alopecia areata was treated with oral tofacitinib at 5 to 10 mg twice daily. Patients received tofacitinib for 6 to 18 months and were then followed off drug for 6 months to check for delayed response and recurrence. The SALT score, which quantifies the percentage of affected scalp surface area, was used to measure disease severity in treated patients. To study T cell clonal expansion in alopecia areata, the researchers applied high-throughput TCRbeta sequencing to both the C3H/HeJ mouse model and human patients. Human TCRbeta sequencing covered scalp tissue and sorted CD4+ and CD8+ peripheral blood T cells from patchy and totalis/universalis alopecia areata patients and healthy controls. Patients on tofacitinib were biopsied at baseline and after 4 and 24 weeks of treatment, and several of the patients also had a later scalp biopsy. Clonality in the scalp was compared among normal scalp (n=4), patchy alopecia areata scalp (n=8), and alopecia totalis/universalis scalp (n=8). RNA came from the PAXgene miRNA kit for fixed scalp, the miRNeasy kit for PBMCs, and the RNeasy kit for mouse skin. Amplification of TCRbeta CDR3 regions was done by immunoSEQ multiplex PCR using 35 Vbeta forward primers and 13 Jbeta reverse primers.

Library preparation employed the immunoSEQ multiplex PCR assay. RNA was extracted from all samples and reverse transcribed into cDNA as template for TCR sequencing. First-strand cDNA was synthesized with SuperScript III using a 2:1 mix of oligo-dT and random hexamers. A synthetic immune receptor repertoire was used to assess amplification bias, and residual bias was removed computationally. The original pipeline was this. After raw reads were preprocessed to remove errors, the CDR3 was defined following IMGT conventions as running from the conserved cysteine to phenylalanine. Clonality was computed by normalizing Shannon entropy by log2 of the number of productive unique TCRs and subtracting the result from 1. CD4 or CD8 identity of scalp clones was inferred by cross-referencing scalp TCRbeta sequences with sorted blood CD4 and CD8 repertoires. Drawn from immuneACCESS, this table holds only the in-frame rearrangements with V and J called that TCRdb kept. Clones are partly lost; checked studies trace under half to an unresolved V gene and leave the rest unexplained. V, J and clone size were drawn from that table, and D and trimming were deduced from the DNA. The sample table shows some 110,000 clones, and less than 75% are seen once. 12% of the sample goes to the ten largest clones.

Points the paper makes about the study in general: Compared with normal scalp, lesional scalp had higher clonality and more expanded CD8+ clones, particularly in alopecia totalis/universalis, a pattern that suggests antigenic drive. The treated cohort was small, with a single nonresponder, so links between baseline CD8+ expansion and response need larger studies. Tofacitinib significantly decreased scalp clonality and the number of expanded CD8+ clones among the top 100 scalp clones. Shared TCR sequences between patients were less evident than in mice, which may be partly attributable to HLA diversity in the patient population. During tofacitinib treatment, many expanded lesional clones remained in scalp and blood, and this persistence may partly explain relapse after treatment is stopped. Unlike mouse skin, which is dominated by gammadelta T cells, normal human skin has resident alphabeta T cells that are also sequenced, and this complicates analysis of the scalp TCR repertoire.

According to the study, the label for this sample's time point signals: around 22 weeks on oral tofacitinib. Read against the paper, the sample's treatment or condition label means: oral pan-JAK inhibitor, 5-10 mg twice daily. From alopecia areata patients, peripheral blood was collected along with lesional scalp punch biopsies. PBMCs were isolated by density centrifugation and stained for CD3, CD4 and CD8, after which CD4+ and CD8+ T cells were sorted on a FACSAria. The CDR3 holds 13 amino acids from the cysteine to the phenylalanine. CDR3 DNA is the only sequence kept; it has 39 bases, read in frame from the first base. At the junction V is shortened by 2 bases and J by 0 bases, with 4 bases in between. The germline V gene provides CDR1 SQVTM and CDR2 ANQGSEA.

Here the sequenced sample was CD8+ T cells sorted from blood, taken at week 24, from a patient treated with tofacitinib. The V and J segments used are TRBV29-1 and TRBJ2-2, with no confident D gene call. This sequence was found in a human donor with alopecia areata. The bases read TGCAGCGTTGAACACCCGAACACCGGGGAGCTGTTTTTT. This yields the protein CSVEHPNTGELFF.